This note documents a single T cell receptor beta chain sequence. No antigen is known for it. The CDR3 covers 15 residues. Per germline, CDR1 SGHDT and CDR2 YYEEEE. V was trimmed by 7 bases and J by 6 bases, leaving 22 bases between them. The entry originates in a study of Graves' ophthalmopathy and Graves' hyperthyroidism. General study points: Ophthalmopathy versus stable hyperthyroidism: 13-signature model gave 87.88% sensitivity, just under 82% specificity.

Ophthalmopathy in the donors was of moderate-to-severe activity, with CAS ≥3, NOSPECS ≥4 and duration under 3 months. Pregnancy or lactation, uncontrolled infections and other autoimmune diseases were grounds for excluding patients. The starting material, roughly 9.4 ml of fresh peripheral blood, provided the PBMCs. Amplification of TCR beta CDR3 regions used RNA transcripts. Investigators did first-round RT-PCR with HTBI primers, then second-round multiplex PCR. TCRdb passed the multiplex PCR reads through MiXCR, listing each CDR3 protein once. The sample includes approximately 640,000 distinct CDR3 sequences, about 40% of them seen just once.

This TCR was recovered from an adult man with Graves' ophthalmopathy. The chain links TRBV5-6 to TRBJ1-1, with D unresolved. What was sequenced was peripheral blood. The CDR3 protein is CASSRPLESNAEAFF. CDR3 coding DNA: TGTGCCAGCTCAAGGCCCCTCGAATCGAATGCTGAAGCTTTCTTT.